This T cell receptor (beta chain) was retrieved from a study of CD8 T cells in Susac syndrome. Losses at the gene ends were 6 bases for V and 1 base for J; bases not matched to a gene: 8. This CDR3 comprises 14 residues. CDR1 is DFQATT, CDR2 SNEGSKA, per germline (reference sequence). With random hexamers, about 0.45 to 1 ug RNA was reverse transcribed. The authors amplified TCR beta CDR3 across 54 Vbeta and 13 Jbeta using immunoSEQ multiplex PCR. Each CDR3 protein is one row after TCRdb ran MiXCR on the immunoSEQ multiplex PCR reads. The table includes approximately 120,000 distinct CDR3 sequences, approximately 96% detected once.

This rearrangement joins TRBV20-1 to TRBJ2-7; TRBD2 matches at 8 bases. Sequences were obtained from CD4+ T cells from PBMCs. This sequence originates from a human donor in good health. The CDR3, as DNA: TGCAGTGCGGGAGGACAGCGGGGGTCCTACGAGCAGTACTTC. Amino acid sequence: CSAGGQRGSYEQYF.